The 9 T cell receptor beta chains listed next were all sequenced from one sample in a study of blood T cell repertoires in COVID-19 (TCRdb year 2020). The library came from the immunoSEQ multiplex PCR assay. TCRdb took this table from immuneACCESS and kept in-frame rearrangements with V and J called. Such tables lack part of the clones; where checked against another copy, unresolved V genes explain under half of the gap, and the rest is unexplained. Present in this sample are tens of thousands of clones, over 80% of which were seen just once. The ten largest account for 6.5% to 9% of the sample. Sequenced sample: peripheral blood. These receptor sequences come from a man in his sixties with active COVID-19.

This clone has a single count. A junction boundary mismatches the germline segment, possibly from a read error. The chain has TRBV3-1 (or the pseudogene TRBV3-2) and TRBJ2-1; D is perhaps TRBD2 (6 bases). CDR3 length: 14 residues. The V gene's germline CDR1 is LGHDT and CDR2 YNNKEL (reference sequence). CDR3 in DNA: TGTGCCAGCAGCCCCCCCGGTGCGGGGCTAGGTAGGATCTTC. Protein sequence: CASSPPGAGLGRIF.

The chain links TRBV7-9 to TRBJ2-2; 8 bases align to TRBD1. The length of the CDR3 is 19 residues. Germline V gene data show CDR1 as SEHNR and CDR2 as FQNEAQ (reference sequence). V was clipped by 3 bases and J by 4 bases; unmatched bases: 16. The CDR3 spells CASSFEVGRQGILTGELFF. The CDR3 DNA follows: TGTGCCAGCAGCTTTGAAGTTGGCCGACAGGGGATCCTCACCGGGGAGCTGTTTTTT.

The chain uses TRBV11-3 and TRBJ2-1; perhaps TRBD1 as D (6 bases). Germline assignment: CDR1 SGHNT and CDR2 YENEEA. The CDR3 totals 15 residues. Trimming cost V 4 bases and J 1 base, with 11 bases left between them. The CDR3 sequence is CASSSTGKSYNEQFF. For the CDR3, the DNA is TGTGCCAGCAGCTCCACAGGGAAGTCCTACAATGAGCAGTTCTTC.

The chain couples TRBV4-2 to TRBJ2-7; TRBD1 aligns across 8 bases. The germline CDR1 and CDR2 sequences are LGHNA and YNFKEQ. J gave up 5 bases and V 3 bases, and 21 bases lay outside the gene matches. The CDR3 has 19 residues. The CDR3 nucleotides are TGTGCCAGCAGCCAGGCTTCCTGGGGCCCCCAGGGGGCAGGCGACGAGCAGTACTTC. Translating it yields CASSQASWGPQGAGDEQYF.

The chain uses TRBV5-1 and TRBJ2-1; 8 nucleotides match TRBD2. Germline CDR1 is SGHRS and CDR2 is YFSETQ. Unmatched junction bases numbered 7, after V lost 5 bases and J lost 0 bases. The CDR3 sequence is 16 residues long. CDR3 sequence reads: CASRGSGASSYNEQFF. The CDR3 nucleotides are TGCGCCAGCAGGGGTAGCGGGGCTAGCTCCTACAATGAGCAGTTCTTC. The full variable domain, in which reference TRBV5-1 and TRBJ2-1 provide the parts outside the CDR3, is KAGVTQTPRYLIKTRGQQVTLSCSPISGHRSVSWYQQTPGQGLQFLFEYFSETQRNKGNFPGRFSGRQFSNSRSEMNVSTLELGDSALYLCASRGSGASSYNEQFFGPGTRLTVL.

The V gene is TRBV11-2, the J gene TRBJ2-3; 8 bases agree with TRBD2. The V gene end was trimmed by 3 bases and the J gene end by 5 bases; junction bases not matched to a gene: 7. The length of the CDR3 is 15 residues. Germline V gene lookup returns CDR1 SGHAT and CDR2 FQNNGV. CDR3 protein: CASSFVSGARDTQYF. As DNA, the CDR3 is TGTGCCAGCAGCTTCGTTAGCGGGGCCCGAGATACGCAGTATTTT.

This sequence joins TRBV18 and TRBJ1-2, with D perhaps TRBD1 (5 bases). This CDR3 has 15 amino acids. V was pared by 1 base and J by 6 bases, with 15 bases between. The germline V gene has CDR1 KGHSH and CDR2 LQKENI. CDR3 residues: CASSPRGSRGDGYTF. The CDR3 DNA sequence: TGTGCCAGCTCACCACGAGGATCCCGGGGGGATGGCTACACCTTC.

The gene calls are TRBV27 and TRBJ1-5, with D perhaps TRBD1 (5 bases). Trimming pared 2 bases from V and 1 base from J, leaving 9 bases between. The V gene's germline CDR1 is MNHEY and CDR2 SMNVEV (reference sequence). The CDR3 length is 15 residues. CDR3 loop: CASSLGGVSNQPQHF. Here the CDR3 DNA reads TGTGCCAGCAGTTTAGGAGGGGTGAGCAATCAGCCCCAGCATTTT.

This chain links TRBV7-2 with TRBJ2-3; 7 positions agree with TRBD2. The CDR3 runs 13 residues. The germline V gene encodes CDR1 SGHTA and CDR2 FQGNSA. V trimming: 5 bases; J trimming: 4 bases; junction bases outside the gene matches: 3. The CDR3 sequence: CASSPGLADTQYF. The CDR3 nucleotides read TGTGCCAGCAGCCCCGGACTAGCAGATACGCAGTATTTT.